These 11 T cell receptor beta chains share one sample of origin, sequenced in a study of CD8+ T cells in alopecia areata. In each case, RNA was isolated and then reverse transcribed into cDNA as the sequencing template. Some clones are missing from TCRdb's copy, which holds only in-frame ones; the method was immunoSEQ multiplex PCR. Among 140,000 to 150,000 clones listed, about 51% were seen once. The treatment denotes: oral pan-JAK inhibitor, 5-10 mg twice daily. Sequencing used CD8+ T cells sorted from blood, obtained at week 4, from a patient treated with tofacitinib. These receptors all come from a human donor with alopecia areata.

This clone was counted a single time. V is TRBV5-1 and J is TRBJ2-3; 8 bases match TRBD1. The CDR3 contains 15 residues. V lost 7 bases and J lost 5; bases outside the gene matches: 12. Germline values: CDR1 SGHRS, CDR2 YFSETQ. CDR3 coding DNA: TGCGCCAGCCAACTCAGGGGGCGCGGGGTAGATACGCAGTATTTT. Protein: CASQLRGRGVDTQYF.

In this sample, this clone turned up a few times. The chain joins TRBV27 to TRBJ2-7; 9 positions agree with TRBD1. With 2 bases clipped from V and 5 bases from J, the junction kept 10 bases outside the gene matches. This CDR3 has 16 amino acids. CDR1 is MNHEY and CDR2 is SMNVEV in the germline V gene (reference sequence). The CDR3 DNA reads TGTGCCAGCAGTTTAAGCGCCGGGACAGGGCTCAACGAGCAGTACTTC. It translates to CASSLSAGTGLNEQYF.

This clone was observed a few times. V and J are TRBV19 and TRBJ1-1; D is ambiguous. V was shortened by 8 bases and J by 0 bases, with 10 bases between the two germline ends. Germline V gene sequence: CDR1 LNHDA, CDR2 SQIVND (reference sequence). This CDR3 contains 13 residues. The CDR3, as DNA: TGTGCCAGTCAACTGGGAGTGAACACTGAAGCTTTCTTT. Protein sequence: CASQLGVNTEAFF.

This clone was found a few times. The rearrangement uses TRBV29-1 and TRBJ2-2; the match to TRBD1 covers 7 bases. V shed 5 bases and J 4 bases; nucleotides not matched to a gene: 7. The CDR3 is 14 residues long. Germline V gene lookup returns CDR1 SQVTM and CDR2 ANQGSEA. In DNA form, the CDR3 reads TGCAGCGTTCTAACAGGGGTAATCACCGGGGAGCTGTTTTTT. Its translation is CSVLTGVITGELFF.

This chain links TRBV11-2 with TRBJ1-4; D is undetermined. The ends were cut back, 3 bases at V and 1 base at J, with 6 bases in the middle. The CDR3 is made up of 14 amino acids. The germline V gene has CDR1 SGHAT and CDR2 FQNNGV. CDR3 protein: CASSLEGTNEKLFF. CDR3 in DNA: TGTGCCAGCAGCTTGGAGGGAACTAATGAAAAACTGTTTTTT.

This clone has only one observation. This chain links TRBV4-3 with TRBJ1-6; 7 nucleotides line up with TRBD1. This CDR3 comprises 15 residues. V shed 5 bases, J shed 11 bases, and the junction held 12 bases outside the gene matches. CDR1 is LGHNA, CDR2 YSLEER, per germline. The CDR3 DNA is TGCGCCAGCAGCTACGAAGGGACAGCGAGTACACCCCTCCACTTT. It translates to CASSYEGTASTPLHF.

The rearrangement joins TRBV11-2 to TRBJ1-1; D uncertain. V dropped 3 bases and J dropped 5 bases, with 16 bases sitting between them. The CDR3 sequence is 15 residues long. Germline V gene sequence: CDR1 SGHAT, CDR2 FQNNGV. The CDR3 bases are TGTGCCAGCAGCTTTAGTCGACACCTCGGGACTGAAGCTTTCTTT. It encodes CASSFSRHLGTEAFF.

This clone was seen more than once but under ten times. The CDR3 loop is CATHTQGSTGELFF. CDR3 bases: TGTGCCACCCATACTCAGGGATCCACCGGGGAGCTGTTTTTT. The V call is TRBV6-5, the J call TRBJ2-2; tentatively, D is TRBD1 (5 bases). V lost 10 bases and J 4 bases, leaving 16 bases between the germline ends. The germline gives CDR1 MNHEY, CDR2 SVGAGI. The length of the CDR3 is 14 residues.

The chain employs TRBV2 and TRBJ2-1, with 15 bases that match TRBD2. In germline, CDR1 is SNHLY, CDR2 FYNNEI. This CDR3 is built from 16 residues. After removal of 5 bases from V and 9 bases from J, the junction contained 8 bases not matched to a gene. The CDR3 region is CASSRTSGGAMGEQFF. DNA of the CDR3: TGTGCCAGCAGTCGGACTAGCGGGGGGGCCATGGGTGAGCAGTTCTTC.

This clone has just a few counts. This rearrangement joins TRBV19 to TRBJ2-1; D is ambiguous. Trimming shortened V by 2 bases and J by 6 bases, and 8 bases separated the two germline ends. Germline-derived CDR1 and CDR2 are LNHDA and SQIVND (reference sequence). The CDR3 length is 13 residues. The DNA for the CDR3 is TGTGCCAGTAGTATATCGGAGTCCAATGAGCAGTTCTTC. Translating gives CASSISESNEQFF. Full variable domain (missing parts from reference TRBV19 and TRBJ2-1): DGGITQSPKYLFRKEGQNVTLSCEQNLNHDAMYWYRQDPGQGLRLIYYSQIVNDFQKGDIAEGYSVSREKKESFPLTVTSAQKNPTAFYLCASSISESNEQFFGPGTRLTVL.

This clone was counted between two and nine times. The V gene is TRBV11-2, the J gene TRBJ2-7; 11 bases align to TRBD2. V trimming: 2 bases; J trimming: 3 bases; junction bases outside the gene matches: 3. Germline V lookup: CDR1 SGHAT, CDR2 FQNNGV. The CDR3 covers 15 residues. The CDR3 loop reads CASSLWTSGYYEQYF. In nucleotides, the CDR3 is TGTGCCAGCAGCTTATGGACTAGCGGGTACTACGAGCAGTACTTC.